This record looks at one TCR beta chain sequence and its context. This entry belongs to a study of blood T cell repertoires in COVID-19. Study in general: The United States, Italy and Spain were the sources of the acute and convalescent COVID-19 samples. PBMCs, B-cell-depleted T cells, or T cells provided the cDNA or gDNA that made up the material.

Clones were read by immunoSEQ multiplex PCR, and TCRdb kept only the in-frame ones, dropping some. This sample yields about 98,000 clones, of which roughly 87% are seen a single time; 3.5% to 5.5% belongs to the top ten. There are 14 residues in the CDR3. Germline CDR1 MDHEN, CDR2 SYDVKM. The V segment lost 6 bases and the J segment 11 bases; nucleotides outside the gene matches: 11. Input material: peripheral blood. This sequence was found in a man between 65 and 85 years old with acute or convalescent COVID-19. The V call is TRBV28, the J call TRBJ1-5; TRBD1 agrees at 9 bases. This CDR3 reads CASSRPGTGFTQHF. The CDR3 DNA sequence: TGTGCCAGCAGCCGTCCCGGGACAGGGTTCACCCAGCATTTT.